The T cell receptor beta chain described here comes from a study of blood T cell repertoires in COVID-19 (dated by TCRdb to the early 2020s). Regarding the study in general: Collaborator samples came from the United States, Italy and Spain and covered acute and convalescent phases of COVID-19. The prospective study material was composed of cDNA or gDNA derived from T cells, B-cell-depleted T cells, or PBMCs. Subjects who had been exposed to COVID-19, were actively infected with it, or had recovered from it provided the deeply sampled blood TCRbeta repertoires that made up the dataset. A freely available public database, intended as a resource for researchers studying the immune response to SARS-CoV-2, is where the repertoires were released. Samples were obtained from the ongoing ImmuneRACE study (first 160 participants) and from 1,254 subjects provided by 6 global collaborators. Nearly every sample came with metadata listing a de-identified subject ID, COVID-19 status, age in years and sex. Where available, HLA class I and class II types were taken from metadata supplied by the sample provider and were not determined by assay-based typing. Here is what the overall study found, with its caveats: How much clinical and demographic metadata was included differed by source and by participant, and the metadata was provided uncurated.

The CDR3 covers 15 residues, taking in both the cysteine and the phenylalanine. Only the CDR3 portion is preserved as DNA: 45 bases, with reading frame beginning at the first base. Trimming removed 0 bases from V and 7 bases from J, leaving 13 bases between the germline ends. CDR1 SGHTA and CDR2 FQGNSA were looked up in the germline V gene. TCRbeta CDR3 regions were amplified from genomic DNA using the immunoSEQ Assay, a bias-controlled multiplex PCR. The paper's processing steps were these. The number of nucleated cells in each sample was estimated from the amplification of reference gene primers within the assay. To quantify the absolute abundance of each unique TCRbeta CDR3 rearrangement, sequence reads were collapsed and filtered. For each sample, productive Simpson clonality was calculated as the square root of Simpson's diversity index over productive rearrangements. The source is immuneACCESS, and TCRdb retained only in-frame sequences with V and J called. Part of the clones is not carried over; for the studies checked, unresolved V genes explain less than half of this, and the remainder is unexplained. V, J and clone size are those of that table, while D and trimming were read from the DNA. This sample has some 70,000 clones in its table, and 70% to 90% of those were observed once. The ten largest clones add up to approximately 7% of the sample.

The collaborating institutions used their own protocols to collect whole blood in K2EDTA tubes. For TCRbeta analysis, collaborators shipped samples in one of three forms: frozen whole blood, isolated PBMCs, or DNA extracted from either of those sample types. Comments on this clone: No antigen is known for it. There are no base qualities to consult, and no much larger clone falls within one base.

The chain is encoded by TRBV7-2 joined to TRBJ1-5, and the D gene may be TRBD1, 5 bases matching. This clonotype was obtained from a man aged 50-59 years with active COVID-19. The sample taken for sequencing was peripheral blood. Here the CDR3 is given as CASSLARGRDQPQHF. The base sequence is TGTGCCAGCAGCTTAGCGCGCGGGAGGGACCAGCCCCAGCATTTT. Joined to the reference TRBV7-2 and TRBJ1-5 proteins, this CDR3 gives the full variable domain: GAGVSQSPSNKVTEKGKDVELRCDPISGHTALYWYRQSLGQGLEFLIYFQGNSAPDKSGLPSDRFSAERTGGSVSTLTIQRTQQEDSAVYLCASSLARGRDQPQHFGDGTRLSIL.